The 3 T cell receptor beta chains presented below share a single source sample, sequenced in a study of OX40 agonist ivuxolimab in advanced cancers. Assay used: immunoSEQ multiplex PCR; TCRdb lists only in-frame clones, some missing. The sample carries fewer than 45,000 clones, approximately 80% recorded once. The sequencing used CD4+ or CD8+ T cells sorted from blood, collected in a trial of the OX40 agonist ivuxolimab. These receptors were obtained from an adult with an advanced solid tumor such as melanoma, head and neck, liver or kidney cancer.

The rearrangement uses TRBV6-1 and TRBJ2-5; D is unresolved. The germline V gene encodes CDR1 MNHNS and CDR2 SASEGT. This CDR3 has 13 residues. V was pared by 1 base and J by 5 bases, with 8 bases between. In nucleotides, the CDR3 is TGTGCCAGCAGTGAAGAGAGATTTGAGACCCAGTACTTC. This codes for CASSEERFETQYF.

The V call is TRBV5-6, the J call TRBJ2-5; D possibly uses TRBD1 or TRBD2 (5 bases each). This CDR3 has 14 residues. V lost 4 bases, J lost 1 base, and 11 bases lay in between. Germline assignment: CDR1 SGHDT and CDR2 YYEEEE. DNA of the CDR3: TGTGCCAGCAGCCACCTGGGGGTCCAAGAGACCCAGTACTTC. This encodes CASSHLGVQETQYF.

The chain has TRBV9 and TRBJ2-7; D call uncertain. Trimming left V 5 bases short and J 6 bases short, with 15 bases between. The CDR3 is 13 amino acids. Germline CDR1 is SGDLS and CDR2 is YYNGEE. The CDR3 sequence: CASSYDGSGEQYF. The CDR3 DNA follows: TGTGCCAGCAGTTACGACGGGTCGGGCGAGCAGTACTTC.